At least ten counts were recorded for the clone carrying this TCR beta chain. Antigen: not known. This record belongs to a study of T cells in Graves' hyperthyroidism and ophthalmopathy. Diagnoses were established using clinical symptoms, serum thyroxine and TRAb, thyroid ultrasound and orbital computed tomography. This CDR3 comprises 17 residues. From germline, CDR1 is KGHSH and CDR2 LQKENI. V was clipped by 1 base and J by 3 bases; unmatched bases: 10. From RNA transcripts, TCR beta CDR3 regions were amplified. HTBI primers were employed in a first-round RT-PCR of the TCR CDR3. In TCRdb, the multiplex PCR reads were re-called with MiXCR into one record per CDR3 protein. The repertoire has about 200,000 distinct CDR3 sequences, roughly 17% of them found once; the top ten carry roughly 50%. Study-wide results and limits: Blood samples included most of the expanded thyroid clonotypes exceeding 0.001.

Sequenced material: blood. The chain links TRBV18 to TRBJ2-5; 8 bases line up with TRBD2. The TCR originated in a man aged 50 to 59 with Graves' hyperthyroidism. This chain's CDR3 is CASSPQQAGVGEETQYF. In nucleotides, the CDR3 is TGTGCCAGCTCACCACAACAAGCGGGAGTGGGGGAAGAGACCCAGTACTTC.